The clone carrying this T cell receptor beta chain was recorded a few times. Its antigen is still unknown. The data are from a study of response to subunit inactivated influenza vaccine. Study findings and constraints: There was a suggestion from the authors that each seasonal influenza vaccination recruits few new T cells.

V lost 3 bases and J 1 base, leaving 13 bases between the germline ends. This CDR3 is 16 amino acids long. Germline assignment: CDR1 LGHDT and CDR2 YNNKEL (reference sequence). TCRdb used MiXCR to reprocess the RT-PCR reads, holding one entry per CDR3 protein. Altogether 590,000 or so distinct CDR3 sequences are present, about 15% being singletons, with the ten largest covering about 7.4%. The sample consisted of PBMCs from blood, taken less than 15 days before vaccination. V is TRBV3-1 and J is TRBJ1-5, with D hard to call. The TCR sequence derives from a man over 45 who received an inactivated influenza vaccine. The CDR3 bases are TGTGCCAGCAGCCATCGTCGGCAGTTAAGCAATCAGCCCCAGCATTTT. This sequence encodes CASSHRRQLSNQPQHF.